This is a list of T cell receptor beta chains from one sample in a study of shared clonotypes between healthy human individuals. TCRdb's table, derived via immunoSEQ multiplex PCR, lists solely in-frame clones and lacks some. Among under 2.5 million clones listed, approximately 90% were seen once. Sequencing was carried out using naive CD4+ T cells from PBMCs. Receptor source: a young man in good health. Some clones in this sample may be carry-over from other donors' samples. The CDR3 runs from the conserved cysteine through the conserved F or W. The order of the fields is V gene, clone size, J gene, CDR3 protein. Clone size appears in some rows only: once, few, many, or a class for an expanded clone.

TRBV7-2	NA	NA	CASSFGSPEYEQYF
TRBV6-5	NA	TRBJ2-7	CASSPGRLPYEQYF
TRBV9	NA	TRBJ1-2	CASSVTEDYGYTF
TRBV7-9	once	TRBJ2-3	CASSLWGTSSTDTQYF
TRBV5-1	NA	TRBJ2-3	CASSLRRSTDTQYF
TRBV25-1	NA	TRBJ2-5	CASSLTLGTQYF
TRBV30	once	TRBJ1-6	CAWRDSTNSPLHF
TRBV27	NA	TRBJ2-7	CASSLLRARGEQYF
TRBV5-6	NA	TRBJ2-3	CASSRAGGTDTQYF
TRBV5-6	few	TRBJ2-7	CASSLWTSGRGYEQYF
TRBV28	once	TRBJ2-1	CASSLVAPKNEQFF
TRBV7-3	few	TRBJ2-2	CASSFLSTGELFF
TRBV5-1	NA	TRBJ2-2	CASSFGVRLAGGTGELFF
TRBV21-1	NA	TRBJ2-3	CASSKGLGQWSTDTQYF
TRBV6-5	once	TRBJ1-6	CASRRVTGYNSPLHF
TRBV5-1	NA	TRBJ2-5	CASSTGGTGTQYF
TRBV9	NA	TRBJ1-1	CASTQGLNTEAFF
TRBV10-3	NA	TRBJ2-1	CAISGGSYEQFF
TRBV18	NA	TRBJ1-1	CASSPDTYTEAFF
TRBV19	NA	TRBJ2-1	CASSFQETSGRADEQFF
TRBV5-4	NA	TRBJ2-5	CASTPGGRIQETQYF
TRBV15	NA	TRBJ2-7	CATSMGYEQYF
TRBV28	NA	NA	CASSFSFSGRSSYEQYF
TRBV18	NA	TRBJ1-2	CASSPSGENYGYTF
TRBV18	few	TRBJ1-5	CASSLNHRGSGQPQHF
TRBV28	NA	TRBJ1-2	CASSVPRQGDGYTF
TRBV9	once	TRBJ1-2	CASSVGGDNYGYTF
TRBV9	NA	TRBJ2-7	CASSASGRYYEQYF
TRBV5-1	NA	TRBJ2-3	CASRYGSAGLADTQYF
TRBV4-1	NA	TRBJ1-2	CASSRERWGDYGYTF
TRBV5-1	NA	TRBJ2-1	CASSGTGLLNEQFF
TRBV11-2	NA	TRBJ2-7	CASSFARTSGSFAYEQYF
TRBV6-4	NA	TRBJ1-5	CASSEAYRAQPQHF
TRBV11-3	NA	TRBJ2-2	CASQGTSGTGELFF
TRBV11-2	NA	TRBJ2-1	CASSSGQGAYNEQFF
TRBV2	NA	TRBJ2-5	CASSARDLLETQYF
TRBV29-1	NA	TRBJ2-7	CSAGDREYEQYF
TRBV11-2	NA	TRBJ2-3	CASSLRRVTDTQYF
TRBV14	NA	TRBJ1-1	CASTWGGNTEAFF
TRBV7-6	NA	TRBJ1-1	CASRPGRNTEAFF
TRBV7-9	once	TRBJ2-7	CASRGPGQSTYEQYF
TRBV6-1	NA	TRBJ2-7	CASLQGAIIYEQYF
TRBV28	NA	TRBJ2-7	CASSLSSPALYEQYF